The sequence of this T cell receptor beta chain was determined in a study of blood T cell repertoires in COVID-19. The wider study: T cells, B-cell-depleted T cells, or PBMCs supplied cDNA or gDNA.

Profiling relied on immunoSEQ multiplex PCR, and the TCRdb table lists in-frame clones only, not all of them. The table lists about 240,000 clones, around four fifths of them singletons, with approximately 4.8% in the top ten. Germline CDR1 is SGHNT and CDR2 is YYREEE (reference sequence). Trimming removed 0 bases from V and 5 bases from J; junction bases left unmatched: 7. This CDR3 has 15 amino acids. Source material: peripheral blood. This TCR derives from a woman in her seventies with acute or convalescent COVID-19. This sequence joins TRBV5-4 and TRBJ1-1, with TRBD1 identical over 7 bases. CDR3 region: CASSLAPLTGTEAFF. CDR3 sequence (DNA): TGTGCCAGCAGCTTGGCCCCGCTGACAGGGACTGAAGCTTTCTTT. Variable domain in full (rest from reference TRBV5-4 and TRBJ1-1): ETGVTQSPTHLIKTRGQQVTLRCSSQSGHNTVSWYQQALGQGPQFIFQYYREEENGRGNFPPRFSGLQFPNYSSELNVNALELDDSALYLCASSLAPLTGTEAFFGQGTRLTVV.